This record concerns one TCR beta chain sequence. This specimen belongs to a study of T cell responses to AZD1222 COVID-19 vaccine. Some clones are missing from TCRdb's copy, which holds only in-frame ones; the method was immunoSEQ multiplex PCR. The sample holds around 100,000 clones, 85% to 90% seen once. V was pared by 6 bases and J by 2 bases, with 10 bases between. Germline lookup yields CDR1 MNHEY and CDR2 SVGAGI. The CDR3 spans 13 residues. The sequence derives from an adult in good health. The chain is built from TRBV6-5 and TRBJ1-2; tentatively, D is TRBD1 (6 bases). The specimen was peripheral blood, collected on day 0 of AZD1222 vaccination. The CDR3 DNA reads TGTGCCAGCAGCCCAGGACAGAACTATGGCTACACCTTC. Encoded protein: CASSPGQNYGYTF.